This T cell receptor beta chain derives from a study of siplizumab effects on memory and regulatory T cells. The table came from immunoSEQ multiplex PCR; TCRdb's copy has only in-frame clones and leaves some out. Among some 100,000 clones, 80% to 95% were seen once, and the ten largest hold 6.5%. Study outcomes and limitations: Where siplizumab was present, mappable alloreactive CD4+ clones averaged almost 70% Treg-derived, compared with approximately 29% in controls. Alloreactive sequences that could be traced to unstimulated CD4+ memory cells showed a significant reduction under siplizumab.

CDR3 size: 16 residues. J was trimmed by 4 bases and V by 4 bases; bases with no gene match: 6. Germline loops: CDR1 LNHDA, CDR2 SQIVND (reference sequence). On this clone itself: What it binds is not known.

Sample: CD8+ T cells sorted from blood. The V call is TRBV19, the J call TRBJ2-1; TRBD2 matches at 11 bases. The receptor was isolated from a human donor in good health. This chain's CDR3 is CASSTLAGGVYNEQFF. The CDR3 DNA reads TGTGCCAGTAGTACGTTAGCGGGGGGGGTTTACAATGAGCAGTTCTTC.